One TCR beta chain is described in this entry. As yet, its antigen is unknown. V gave up 5 bases and J gave up 3 bases, with 20 bases separating them. The CDR3 extends over 17 amino acids. The V gene's germline CDR1 is SGHVS and CDR2 FQNEAQ. This sample is drawn from a study of OX40 agonist ivuxolimab in advanced cancers. For the study at large: All patients had ivuxolimab intravenously every 2 weeks at 0.01 to 10 mg/kg. Past anti-PD-1, anti-PD-L1 or anti-CTLA-4 therapy was accepted, and around 40% had received some.

Notes on the study in general: Among expanded peripheral T cells, antigen specificity went undetermined. Both CD4+ and CD8+ T cell populations in blood had undergone clonal expansion by week 6 at 0.1 to 3.0 mg/kg.

Assay: immunoSEQ multiplex PCR; the TCRdb copy retains only in-frame clones and omits some. Counted here are 56,000 or so clones, about 83% occurring once; the ten biggest clones make up roughly 4.7%. The chain couples TRBV7-8 to TRBJ1-5; D possibly corresponds to TRBD1 (6 bases). The sequencing here drew on CD4+ or CD8+ T cells sorted from blood, taken in a trial of the OX40 agonist ivuxolimab. The clonotype comes from an adult with an advanced solid tumor such as melanoma, head and neck, liver or kidney cancer. For the CDR3, the DNA is TGTGCCAGCAGCCGGACAGTCTCGCGGGGGAACAATCAGCCCCAGCATTTT. Residues: CASSRTVSRGNNQPQHF.